This T cell receptor beta chain was captured by sequencing in a study of blood T cell repertoires in COVID-19. Across the study: Researchers got acute and convalescent COVID-19 samples from the United States, Italy and Spain. PBMCs, B-cell-depleted T cells, or T cells provided the cDNA or gDNA that made up the material.

Authors' processing steps: Nucleated cell counts were estimated from reference gene primer amplification. Repertoires were generated with immunoSEQ multiplex PCR, while TCRdb's copy carries only in-frame clones and drops some. The V and J calls and clone size come from that table; D and trimming were worked out from the DNA. The sample lists over 250,000 clones; roughly 86% were seen once. The sequencing sample was made of peripheral blood. This clonotype originated in a man in his forties who had recovered from COVID-19.

The CDR3 here is CASSRGGRYGYTF. The DNA for the CDR3 is TGTGCCAGCAGTCGCGGGGGGCGCTATGGCTACACCTTC. The V call is TRBV6-5, the J call TRBJ1-2, with D possibly TRBD1 on 6 matching bases. The CDR3 has 13 residues. Looked up from germline, CDR1 is MNHEY and CDR2 is SVGAGI. V gave up 5 bases and J gave up 4 bases, with 11 bases separating them.